This passage covers 4 T cell receptor beta chains from one sample sequenced in a study of blood T cells in healthy people across ages. A second about 7 to 12 cycle PCR used barcoded and J-beta primers. TCRdb fed the 5' RACE reads into MiXCR, producing one record per CDR3 protein. The sample has approximately 810,000 distinct CDR3 sequences, under 30% seen once. Material: blood. All receptors come from a woman of 80 years or more in good health.

This clonotype turned up a few times. The chain carries TRBV7-6 and TRBJ2-1; TRBD2 aligns across 10 bases. V lost 5 bases and J lost 9; bases outside the gene matches: 10. Germline V gene lookup returns CDR1 SGHVS and CDR2 FNYEAQ. The CDR3 covers 15 residues. CDR3 coding DNA: TGTGCCAGCAGCCCCGCGGGGACTAGCGATGTTGAGCAGTTCTTC. It specifies CASSPAGTSDVEQFF.

The chain recombines TRBV15 with TRBJ2-5; no definite D call. Matching the DNA end better, TRBJ2-7 makes the J call doubtful. Germline-derived CDR1 and CDR2 are LNHNV and YYDKDF (reference sequence). CDR3 size: 15 residues. The CDR3 loop is CATSRDKAPTYEQYF. The DNA of the CDR3 is TGTGCCACCAGCAGAGATAAGGCGCCAACCTACGAGCAGTACTTC.

This clonotype came up a few times. CDR3 DNA sequence: TGTGCCAGCAGCTTAGGGGGGACGTCTGGGGCCAACGTCCTGACTTTC. Amino acid sequence: CASSLGGTSGANVLTF. The chain uses TRBV7-9 and TRBJ2-6; D possibly uses TRBD1 or TRBD2 (5 bases each). This CDR3 has 16 residues. The germline CDR1 and CDR2 sequences are SEHNR and FQNEAQ (reference sequence). V was pared by 1 base and J by 1 base, with 8 bases between.

The chain carries TRBV6-2 or TRBV6-3 and TRBJ1-5; 8 positions agree with TRBD1. The length of the CDR3 is 15 residues. The ends lost 5 bases at V and 2 bases at J; junction bases unmatched: 5. Per germline, CDR1 MNHEY and CDR2 SVGEGT. For the CDR3, the DNA is TGTGCCAGCAGTAACCAGGGGGCGCGCAATCAGCCCCAGCATTTT. As protein: CASSNQGARNQPQHF.